The 10 T cell receptor beta chains listed next were all sequenced from one sample in a study of blood T cell repertoires in COVID-19. The assay was immunoSEQ multiplex PCR, and TCRdb's table has in-frame clones only and misses some. The sample lists approximately 270,000 clones; roughly 88% were seen once. The specimen was PBMCs or T cells enriched from blood (not recorded which). The receptors stem from a woman between 45 and 60 years old who had recovered from COVID-19.

V gene TRBV28 combines with J gene TRBJ1-3; weak D call: TRBD1 (6 bases). The CDR3 spans 16 residues. V gave up 2 bases and J gave up 0 bases, with 11 bases separating them. Germline V gives CDR1 MDHEN, CDR2 SYDVKM. The CDR3 protein is CASSLAGQSSGNTIYF. Written as DNA, the CDR3 is TGTGCCAGCAGTTTAGCTGGACAGTCCTCTGGAAACACCATATATTTT.

The gene calls are TRBV27 and TRBJ2-3; TRBD2 matches 11 bases. This CDR3 has 15 residues. The germline gives CDR1 MNHEY, CDR2 SMNVEV (reference sequence). V lost 7 bases, J lost 2 bases, and 5 bases stayed unmatched. The CDR3 DNA sequence: TGTGCCAGCACGATAGCGGGAGGGATCACAGATACGCAGTATTTT. Translated, it gives CASTIAGGITDTQYF.

This clone was seen a handful of times. V gene TRBV6-5 combines with J gene TRBJ1-5; TRBD1 is a possible D gene (5 bases). With 6 bases removed from V and 6 bases from J, the gap between germline ends came to 12 bases. Germline V gene data show CDR1 as MNHEY and CDR2 as SVGAGI. The CDR3 spans 13 residues. In DNA, the CDR3 is TGTGCCAGCAGCCAGGGCCAAGGTCAGCCCCAGCATTTT. Amino acids: CASSQGQGQPQHF.

The genes are TRBV7-6 and TRBJ2-7, with 8 bases identical to TRBD2. The CDR3 covers 16 residues. V lost 0 bases to trimming and J lost 5 bases; unmatched junction nucleotides: 9. Germline assignment: CDR1 SGHVS and CDR2 FNYEAQ. The CDR3 here is CASSLALREGFDEQYF. CDR3 nucleotide sequence: TGTGCCAGCAGCTTAGCGCTCCGGGAGGGGTTTGACGAGCAGTACTTC.

Only one count was recorded for this clone. The chain is built from TRBV3-1 (or the pseudogene TRBV3-2) and TRBJ1-1; no reliable D call. Per the germline V gene, CDR1 is LGHDT and CDR2 is YNNKEL (reference sequence). This CDR3 contains 14 residues. Trimming pared 0 bases from V and 1 base from J, leaving 6 bases between. CDR3 amino acids: CASSQDLRNTEAFF. The CDR3 nucleotides are TGTGCCAGCAGCCAAGATCTCCGGAACACTGAAGCTTTCTTT.

The chain has TRBV5-1 and TRBJ2-7; D call uncertain. Between the trimmed V and J ends, which lost 4 bases and 2 bases, there was a span of 13 bases. The CDR3 is 14 amino acids. CDR1 and CDR2 from the germline V gene are SGHRS and YFSETQ. The CDR3 spells CASSPSISTYEQYF. The DNA of the CDR3 is TGCGCCAGCAGCCCCAGTATTTCAACCTACGAGCAGTACTTC.

CDR3 bases: TGTGCCAGCAGCTCGTTGGGCCACGAGCAGTACTTC. This codes for CASSSLGHEQYF. J is TRBJ2-7 and V is TRBV5-6; D call uncertain. CDR3 length: 12 residues. V shed 3 bases and J shed 5 bases, with 9 bases lying between them. Germline V lookup: CDR1 SGHDT, CDR2 YYEEEE.

This chain uses TRBV5-1 with TRBJ2-2; D is uncertain. The CDR3 covers 13 residues. Trimming took 0 bases from V and 6 from J, leaving 6 bases between them. Germline CDR1 is SGHRS and CDR2 is YFSETQ. The CDR3: CASSLDSAGELFF. In DNA, the CDR3 is TGCGCCAGCAGCTTGGACTCCGCCGGGGAGCTGTTTTTT.

The chain employs TRBV25-1 and TRBJ2-3, with unresolved D. V shed 8 bases and J shed 4 bases, with 13 bases lying between them. The germline CDR1 and CDR2 sequences are MGHDK and SYGVNS. CDR3 length: 13 amino acids. DNA for the CDR3: TGTGCCAGCTTCCCCCCCTCCTCAGATACGCAGTATTTT. Amino acid sequence: CASFPPSSDTQYF.

This sequence joins TRBV5-1 and TRBJ2-5; 13 bases are shared with TRBD2. This CDR3 is built from 15 residues. V lost 5 bases and J lost 2; bases outside the gene matches: 3. Germline assignment: CDR1 SGHRS and CDR2 YFSETQ. The CDR3 DNA follows: TGCGCCAGCAGGCTGGGACTAGCGGGACAAGAGACCCAGTACTTC. It translates to CASRLGLAGQETQYF.